This TCR beta chain was sequenced in a study of T cells of healthy individuals. MiXCR, run by TCRdb on the 5' RACE reads, gives a single entry per CDR3 protein. The repertoire includes fewer than 90,000 distinct CDR3 sequences, 4% to 5.5% of them detected once, and roughly 7.5% sits in the top ten. The ends were cut back, 2 bases at V and 2 bases at J, with 9 bases in the middle. The length of the CDR3 is 14 residues. Germline values: CDR1 MNHEY, CDR2 SVGAGI. This clonotype was counted at least ten times. The TCR sequence derives from a female donor in good health. V is TRBV6-5 and J is TRBJ2-5; D is possibly TRBD1 (5 bases). The CDR3 protein is CASSYTNRQETQYF. CDR3 nucleotides: TGTGCCAGCAGTTACACCAACAGGCAAGAGACCCAGTACTTC.